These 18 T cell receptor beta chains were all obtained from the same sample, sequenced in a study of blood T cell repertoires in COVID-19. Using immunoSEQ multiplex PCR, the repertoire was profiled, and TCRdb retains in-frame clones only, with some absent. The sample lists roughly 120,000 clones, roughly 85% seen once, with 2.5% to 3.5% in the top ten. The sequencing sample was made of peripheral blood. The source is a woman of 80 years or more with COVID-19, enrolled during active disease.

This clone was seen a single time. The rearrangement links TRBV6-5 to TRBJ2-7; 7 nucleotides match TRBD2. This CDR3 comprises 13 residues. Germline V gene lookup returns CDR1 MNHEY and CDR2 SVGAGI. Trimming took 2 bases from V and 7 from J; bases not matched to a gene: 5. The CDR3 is CASSYQAGVEQYF. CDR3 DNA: TGTGCCAGCAGTTACCAGGCGGGAGTAGAGCAGTACTTC.

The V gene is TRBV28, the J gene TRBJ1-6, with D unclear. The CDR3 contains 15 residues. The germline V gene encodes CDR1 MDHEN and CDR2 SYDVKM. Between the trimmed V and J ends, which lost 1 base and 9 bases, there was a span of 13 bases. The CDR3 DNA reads TGTGCCAGCAGTTTATTCACCCAAGCAGGTTCACCCCTCCACTTT. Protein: CASSLFTQAGSPLHF.

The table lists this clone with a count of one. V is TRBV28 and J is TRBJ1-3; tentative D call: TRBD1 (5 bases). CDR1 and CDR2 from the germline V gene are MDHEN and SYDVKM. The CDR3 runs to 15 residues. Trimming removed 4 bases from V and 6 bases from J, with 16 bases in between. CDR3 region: CASSSLGGAVNTIYF. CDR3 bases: TGTGCCAGCAGTTCCTTGGGGGGTGCGGTAAACACCATATATTTT.

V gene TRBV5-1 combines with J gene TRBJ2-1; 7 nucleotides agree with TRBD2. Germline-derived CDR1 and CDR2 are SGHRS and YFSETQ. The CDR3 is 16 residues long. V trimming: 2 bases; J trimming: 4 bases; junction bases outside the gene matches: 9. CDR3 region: CASSLTGLERYNEQFF. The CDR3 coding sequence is TGCGCCAGCAGCTTAACCGGACTAGAAAGGTACAATGAGCAGTTCTTC.

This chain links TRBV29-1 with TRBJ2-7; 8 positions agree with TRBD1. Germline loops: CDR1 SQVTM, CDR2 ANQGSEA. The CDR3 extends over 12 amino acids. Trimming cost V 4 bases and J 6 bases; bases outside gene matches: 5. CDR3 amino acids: CSVGTGLGEQYF. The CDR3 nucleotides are TGCAGCGTTGGGACAGGGTTGGGCGAGCAGTACTTC.

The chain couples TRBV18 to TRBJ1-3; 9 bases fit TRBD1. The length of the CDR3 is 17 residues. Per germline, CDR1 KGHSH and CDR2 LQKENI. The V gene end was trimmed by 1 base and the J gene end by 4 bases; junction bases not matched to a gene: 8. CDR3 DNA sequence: TGTGCCAGCTCACCACTAAGACAGGGGGACCGAGGAAACACCATATATTTT. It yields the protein CASSPLRQGDRGNTIYF.

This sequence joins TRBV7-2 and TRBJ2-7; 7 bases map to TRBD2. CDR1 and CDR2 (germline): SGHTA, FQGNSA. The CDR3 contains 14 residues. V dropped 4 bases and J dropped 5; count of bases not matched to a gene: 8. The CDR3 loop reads CASSSQRDDHEQYF. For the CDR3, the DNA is TGTGCCAGCAGCTCCCAGCGGGACGACCACGAGCAGTACTTC.

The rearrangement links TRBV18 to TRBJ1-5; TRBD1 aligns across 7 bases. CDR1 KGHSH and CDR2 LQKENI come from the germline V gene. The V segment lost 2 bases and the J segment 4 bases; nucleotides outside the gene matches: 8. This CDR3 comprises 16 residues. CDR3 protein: CASSPGQAVLNQPQHF. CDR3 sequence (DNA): TGTGCCAGCTCACCAGGACAGGCGGTTCTTAATCAGCCCCAGCATTTT.

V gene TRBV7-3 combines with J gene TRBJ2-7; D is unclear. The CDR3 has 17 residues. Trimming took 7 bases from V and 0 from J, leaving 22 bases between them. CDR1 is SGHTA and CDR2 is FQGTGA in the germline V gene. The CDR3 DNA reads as TGTGCCAGCATACGACTGCTTAGGTATGTCGGCTCCTACGAGCAGTACTTC. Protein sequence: CASIRLLRYVGSYEQYF. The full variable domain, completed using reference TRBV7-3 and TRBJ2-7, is GAGVSQTPSNKVTEKGKYVELRCDPISGHTALYWYRQSLGQGPEFLIYFQGTGAADDSGLPNDRFFAVRPEGSVSTLKIQRTERGDSAVYLCASIRLLRYVGSYEQYFGPGTRLTVT.

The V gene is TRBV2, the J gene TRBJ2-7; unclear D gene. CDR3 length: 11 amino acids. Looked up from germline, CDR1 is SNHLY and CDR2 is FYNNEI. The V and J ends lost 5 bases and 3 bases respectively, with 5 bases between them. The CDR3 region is CASSQDYEQYF. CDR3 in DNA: TGTGCCAGCAGTCAGGACTACGAGCAGTACTTC. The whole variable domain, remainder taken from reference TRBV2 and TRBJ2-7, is EPEVTQTPSHQVTQMGQEVILRCVPISNHLYFYWYRQILGQKVEFLVSFYNNEISEKSEIFDDQFSVERPDGSNFTLKIRSTKLEDSAMYFCASSQDYEQYFGPGTRLTVT.

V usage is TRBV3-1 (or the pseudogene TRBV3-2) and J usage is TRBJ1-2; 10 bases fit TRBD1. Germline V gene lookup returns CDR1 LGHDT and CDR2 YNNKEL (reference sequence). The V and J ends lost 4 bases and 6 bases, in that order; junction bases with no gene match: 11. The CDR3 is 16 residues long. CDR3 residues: CASSPTGQGMGDGYTF. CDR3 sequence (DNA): TGTGCCAGCAGCCCTACGGGACAGGGGATGGGGGATGGCTACACCTTC.

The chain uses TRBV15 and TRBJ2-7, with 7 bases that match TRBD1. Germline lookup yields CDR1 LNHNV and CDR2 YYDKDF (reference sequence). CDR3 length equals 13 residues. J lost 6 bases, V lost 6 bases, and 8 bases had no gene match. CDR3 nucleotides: TGTGCCACCAGTTCGACAGGGTTGGTCGAGCAGTACTTC. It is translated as CATSSTGLVEQYF.

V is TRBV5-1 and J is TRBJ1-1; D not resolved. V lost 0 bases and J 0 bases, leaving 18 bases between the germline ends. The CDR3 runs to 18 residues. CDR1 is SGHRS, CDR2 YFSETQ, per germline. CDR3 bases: TGCGCCAGCAGCTTGGTGGTTGGTGGGAGACGAATGAACACTGAAGCTTTCTTT. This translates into CASSLVVGGRRMNTEAFF. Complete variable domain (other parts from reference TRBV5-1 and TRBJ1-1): KAGVTQTPRYLIKTRGQQVTLSCSPISGHRSVSWYQQTPGQGLQFLFEYFSETQRNKGNFPGRFSGRQFSNSRSEMNVSTLELGDSALYLCASSLVVGGRRMNTEAFFGQGTRLTVV.

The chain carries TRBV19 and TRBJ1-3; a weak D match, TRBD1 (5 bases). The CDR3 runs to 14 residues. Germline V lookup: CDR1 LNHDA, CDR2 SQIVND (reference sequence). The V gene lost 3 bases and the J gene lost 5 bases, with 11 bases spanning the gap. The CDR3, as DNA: TGTGCCAGTAGTATTCCCGACAGCCGAAACACCATATATTTT. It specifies CASSIPDSRNTIYF.

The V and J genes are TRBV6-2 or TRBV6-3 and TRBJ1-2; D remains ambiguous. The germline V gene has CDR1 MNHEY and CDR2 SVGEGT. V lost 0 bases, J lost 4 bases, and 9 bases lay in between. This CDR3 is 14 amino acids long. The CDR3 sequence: CASSYSYGTYGYTF. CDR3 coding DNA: TGTGCCAGCAGTTACTCATACGGTACCTATGGCTACACCTTC.

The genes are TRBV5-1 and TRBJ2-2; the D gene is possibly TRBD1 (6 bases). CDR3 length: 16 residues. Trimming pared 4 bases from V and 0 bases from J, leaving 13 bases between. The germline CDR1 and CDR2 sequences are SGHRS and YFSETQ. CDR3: CASSLFGTSNTGELFF. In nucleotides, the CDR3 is TGCGCCAGCAGCCTTTTTGGGACATCGAACACCGGGGAGCTGTTTTTT. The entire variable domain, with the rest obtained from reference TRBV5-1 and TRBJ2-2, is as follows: KAGVTQTPRYLIKTRGQQVTLSCSPISGHRSVSWYQQTPGQGLQFLFEYFSETQRNKGNFPGRFSGRQFSNSRSEMNVSTLELGDSALYLCASSLFGTSNTGELFFGEGSRLTVL.

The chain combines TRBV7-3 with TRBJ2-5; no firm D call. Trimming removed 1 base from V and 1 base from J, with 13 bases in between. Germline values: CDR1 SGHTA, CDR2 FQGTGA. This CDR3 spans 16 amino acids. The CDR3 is CASSLNLPGPQETQYF. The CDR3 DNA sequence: TGTGCCAGCAGCTTAAATTTGCCAGGCCCCCAAGAGACCCAGTACTTC.

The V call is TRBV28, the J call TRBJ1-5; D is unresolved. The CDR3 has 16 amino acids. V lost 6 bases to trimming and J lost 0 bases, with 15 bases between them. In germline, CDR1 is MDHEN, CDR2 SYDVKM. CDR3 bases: TGTGCCAGCAGAGGACCGGGAACTAATAGCAATCAGCCCCAGCATTTT. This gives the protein CASRGPGTNSNQPQHF.